This is a list of T cell receptor beta chains from one sample in a study of T cell repertoires in cytomegalovirus infection. Via MiXCR, TCRdb re-called the reads, giving one row per CDR3 protein. Among 150,000 to 200,000 distinct CDR3 sequences listed, 28% were seen once. Source material: PBMCs. The receptors stem from a human donor in good health (CMV status not recorded). Some clones in this sample may be carry-over from other donors' samples. Both conserved end residues are part of each CDR3. Fields, in order: V gene, J gene, clone size, D gene, CDR3 protein, CDR3 DNA. D genes are given only for firm matches. Clone size is stated in some rows and not others, as once, few, many or a class when expanded.

TRBV12-5	TRBJ1-3	.	.	CASGLRQGNTIYF	TGTGCTAGTGGTTTGAGACAGGGAAACACCATATATTTT
TRBV7-2	TRBJ1-1	many	.	CASSSGGDTEAFF	TGTGCCAGCAGCTCCGGCGGGGACACTGAAGCTTTCTTT
TRBV12-3/TRBV12-4	TRBJ2-2	.	.	CASNSPTGTNTGELFF	TGTGCCAGCAATTCTCCCACAGGAACGAACACCGGGGAGCTGTTTTTT
TRBV12-3/TRBV12-4	TRBJ1-1	.	.	CASSGGPNTEAFF	TGTGCCAGCAGTGGAGGCCCGAACACTGAAGCTTTCTTT
TRBV7-3	TRBJ1-2	.	.	CASSDMDGGYTF	TGTGCCAGCAGCGATATGGACGGAGGCTACACCTTC
TRBV7-9	TRBJ2-5	few	.	CASSLGALETQYF	TGTGCCAGCAGCTTAGGTGCGTTGGAGACCCAGTACTTC
TRBV4-3	TRBJ2-6	.	.	CASSPDGSSGANVLTF	TGCGCCAGCAGCCCCGACGGGAGCTCTGGGGCCAACGTCCTGACTTTC
TRBV7-6	TRBJ2-1	.	TRBD1	CASSHRDSRYNEQFF	TGTGCCAGCAGTCACCGGGACAGCCGATACAATGAGCAGTTCTTC
TRBV9	TRBJ1-2	few	.	CASSVEGGYGYTF	TGTGCCAGCAGCGTAGAGGGTGGCTATGGCTACACCTTC
TRBV5-1	TRBJ1-1	few	.	CASSVSRGRTEAFF	TGCGCCAGCAGCGTGAGCAGGGGCAGGACTGAAGCTTTCTTT
TRBV3-1	TRBJ2-7	.	TRBD1	CASSFGDRDEQYF	TGTGCCAGCAGCTTCGGGGACAGGGACGAGCAGTACTTC
TRBV7-3	TRBJ2-2	.	TRBD1	CASSSNNLPGDRGDTGELFF	TGTGCCAGCAGCTCGAATAATCTTCCCGGAGACAGGGGGGACACCGGGGAGCTGTTTTTT
TRBV20-1	TRBJ2-3	.	.	CSAREVTNTDTQYF	TGCAGTGCTAGAGAAGTTACAAACACAGATACGCAGTATTTT
TRBV2	TRBJ2-3	many	.	CASSLLGRSSTDTQYF	TGTGCCAGCAGTCTTTTAGGGAGAAGTAGCACAGATACGCAGTATTTT
TRBV2	TRBJ2-2	few	.	CASRPGANTGELFF	TGTGCCAGCAGGCCCGGGGCAAACACCGGGGAGCTGTTTTTT
TRBV12-3/TRBV12-4	TRBJ2-6	many	TRBD1	CASSSGQGIWGGSLRVLTF	TGTGCCAGCAGTAGCGGACAGGGTATCTGGGGAGGCTCCCTGCGCGTCCTGACTTTC
TRBV7-2	TRBJ2-3	.	.	CASSSSGRTGDTQYF	TGTGCCAGCAGCTCTAGCGGGCGGACAGGTGATACGCAGTATTTT
TRBV6-2/TRBV6-3	TRBJ1-1	.	.	CASSYGEGLTEAFF	TGTGCCAGCAGTTATGGGGAGGGATTGACTGAAGCTTTCTTT
TRBV28	TRBJ2-7	.	.	CASNSPGQSREQYF	TGTGCCAGCAACTCTCCGGGACAATCGAGGGAGCAGTACTTC
TRBV5-1	TRBJ1-1	.	TRBD1	CASSSLTGALNTEAFF	TGCGCCAGCAGCTCTCTCACAGGGGCGTTGAACACTGAAGCTTTCTTT
TRBV10-3	TRBJ1-1	.	.	CAISDNGSGNTEAFF	TGTGCCATCAGTGATAACGGCAGTGGGAACACTGAAGCTTTCTTT
TRBV12-3/TRBV12-4	TRBJ2-1	.	TRBD2	CASSPASGVYNEQFF	TGTGCCAGCAGCCCGGCTAGCGGGGTGTACAATGAGCAGTTCTTC
TRBV29-1	TRBJ1-2	.	.	CSVEDGGGSAYGYTF	TGCAGCGTTGAAGATGGGGGGGGATCCGCCTATGGCTACACCTTC
TRBV7-2	TRBJ1-1	few	.	CASSLRLVNTEAFF	TGTGCCAGCAGCTTAAGGTTGGTGAACACTGAAGCTTTCTTT
TRBV29-1	TRBJ2-3	.	.	CSVVRAGTDTQYF	TGCAGCGTTGTTCGGGCAGGGACAGATACGCAGTATTTT
TRBV25-1	TRBJ1-1	many	.	CASSTTHYRKNTEAFF	TGTGCCAGCAGTACTACCCACTATCGGAAGAACACTGAAGCTTTCTTT
TRBV19	TRBJ2-1	.	.	CASSRSGVSGKNEQFF	TGTGCCAGTAGTAGGTCGGGGGTCTCGGGGAAAAATGAGCAGTTCTTC
TRBV5-4	TRBJ1-2	few	TRBD1	CASSSDRLRTF	TGTGCCAGCAGCTCGGACAGGTTGAGGACCTTC
TRBV7-2	TRBJ2-5	.	TRBD2	CASSLNSGGEETQYF	TGTGCCAGCAGCTTAAATAGCGGGGGGGAAGAGACCCAGTACTTC
TRBV11-2	TRBJ2-5	.	.	CASRLGSAETQYF	TGTGCCAGCAGGTTGGGCTCTGCAGAGACCCAGTACTTC
TRBV7-3	TRBJ2-1	few	.	CASSPTSSQDEQFF	TGTGCCAGCAGCCCAACTAGCTCCCAGGATGAGCAGTTCTTC
TRBV7-3	TRBJ2-7	.	TRBD1	CASSPGQRPYEQYF	TGTGCCAGCAGCCCGGGACAGCGACCCTACGAGCAGTACTTC
TRBV7-2	TRBJ1-1	many	.	CASSDYLNTEAFF	TGTGCCAGCAGCGATTACTTGAACACTGAAGCTTTCTTT
TRBV10-3	TRBJ2-1	.	TRBD2	CAISVSGGYNEQFF	TGTGCCATCAGTGTAAGCGGGGGCTACAATGAGCAGTTCTTC
TRBV6-1	TRBJ2-5	.	.	CASSELETQYF	TGTGCCAGCAGTGAATTGGAGACCCAGTACTTC
TRBV12-3/TRBV12-4	TRBJ2-7	.	TRBD1	CASSPRTGTGEQYF	TGTGCCAGCAGTCCCCGGACAGGGACGGGTGAGCAGTACTTC
TRBV2	TRBJ2-3	.	TRBD1	CASSVAGGPDTQYF	TGTGCCAGCAGTGTTGCAGGGGGCCCAGATACGCAGTATTTT
TRBV19	TRBJ1-4	.	TRBD1	CASSVHRGQANEKLFF	TGTGCCAGTAGCGTACACAGGGGGCAAGCTAATGAAAAACTGTTTTTT
TRBV12-3/TRBV12-4	TRBJ1-1	.	.	CASSLGDTSNTEAFF	TGTGCCAGCAGTTTGGGGGACACCTCGAACACTGAAGCTTTCTTT
TRBV5-1	TRBJ1-6	.	.	CASSLAGLAYNSPLHF	TGCGCCAGCAGCTTAGCAGGGTTGGCCTATAATTCACCCCTCCACTTT
TRBV18	TRBJ2-1	few	.	CASRAGPDNEQFF	TGTGCCAGCAGGGCGGGCCCTGACAATGAGCAGTTCTTC
TRBV6-2/TRBV6-3	TRBJ2-1	few	.	CASSPTAEGSYNEQFF	TGTGCCAGCAGCCCCACAGCAGAGGGCTCCTACAATGAGCAGTTCTTC
TRBV5-5	TRBJ2-1	.	TRBD1	CASSIQGAHNEQFF	TGTGCCAGCTCGATACAGGGGGCGCACAATGAGCAGTTCTTC
TRBV7-2	TRBJ2-7	.	TRBD2	CASTIAGGGYEQYF	TGTGCCAGCACCATAGCGGGGGGCGGGTACGAGCAGTACTTC
TRBV20-1	TRBJ2-1	.	.	CSARDGRRVRSSYNEQFF	TGCAGTGCTAGAGATGGCAGGCGCGTACGAAGCTCCTACAATGAGCAGTTCTTC
TRBV2	TRBJ1-1	few	TRBD1	CASSRDRTNTEAFF	TGTGCCAGCAGCCGGGACAGAACGAACACTGAAGCTTTCTTT
TRBV4-1	TRBJ1-4	.	.	CASSQGVSDTQSVKLFF	TGCGCCAGCAGCCAAGGAGTCTCTGACACTCAGTCGGTAAAACTGTTTTTT
TRBV4-3	TRBJ2-7	.	.	CASSQALETYEQYF	TGCGCCAGCAGCCAGGCCCTCGAAACCTACGAGCAGTACTTC
TRBV19	TRBJ1-1	.	.	CATRGEGAFF	TGTGCCACAAGAGGGGAGGGAGCTTTCTTT
TRBV6-4	TRBJ2-7	.	TRBD2	CASSEASGGLYEQYF	TGTGCCAGCAGTGAAGCTAGCGGGGGGCTCTACGAGCAGTACTTC
TRBV5-1	TRBJ1-1	.	.	CASSLVGSATEAFF	TGCGCCAGCAGCTTGGTGGGGTCGGCAACTGAAGCTTTCTTT
TRBV12-3/TRBV12-4	TRBJ1-4	few	.	CASRGDPATNEKLFF	TGTGCCAGCAGGGGGGACCCAGCAACTAATGAAAAACTGTTTTTT
TRBV29-1	TRBJ1-2	.	.	CSVVRQSGLYGYTF	TGCAGCGTTGTAAGACAGAGCGGTCTCTATGGCTACACCTTC
TRBV4-3	TRBJ1-6	.	.	CASSPLGGGNSPLHF	TGCGCCAGCAGCCCCTTAGGCGGGGGAAATTCACCCCTCCACTTT
TRBV7-2	TRBJ1-1	many	.	CASSLETDTEAFF	TGTGCCAGCAGCTTAGAGACAGATACTGAAGCTTTCTTT
TRBV20-1	TRBJ1-1	.	.	CSARAGRPRAFF	TGCAGTGCTAGAGCGGGCCGCCCTCGAGCTTTCTTT
TRBV12-3/TRBV12-4	TRBJ1-4	few	TRBD1	CASSPRTGEGEKLFF	TGTGCCAGCAGTCCCCGGACAGGGGAAGGAGAAAAACTGTTTTTT
TRBV12-3/TRBV12-4	TRBJ1-2	few	.	CASSALRNYGYTF	TGTGCCAGCAGTGCCCTCAGGAACTATGGCTACACCTTC